This TCR beta chain is drawn from a study of tumor-infiltrating lymphocytes in primary liver carcinoma. Investigators took RNA and DNA out together from 20-30 mg of unsorted bulk tissue. The germline V gene has CDR1 SQVTM and CDR2 ANQGSEA. V was pared by 8 bases and J by 0 bases, with 19 bases between. There are 15 residues in the CDR3. The template, 450 to 650 ng total RNA, yielded TCR beta cDNA made with a constant-region primer. Construction of TCR beta libraries relied on three successive nested multiplex PCR rounds employing slightly modified ARM-PCR. Both of the initial two PCR rounds ran for around 9 cycles and employed TRBV1-TRBV30 forward primers alongside a C-beta reverse primer. Each CDR3 protein gets one entry after TCRdb re-called the multiplex PCR reads with MiXCR. The table shows over 100,000 distinct CDR3 sequences, with around 70% occurring only once.

This receptor was obtained from a woman aged 55-69 years with primary liver carcinoma and hepatitis B virus infection. The sample comprised tumor-adjacent normal liver tissue. The rearrangement links TRBV29-1 to TRBJ1-1; no clear D gene. CDR3 protein: CSLGRSGTLNTEAFF. CDR3 in DNA: TGCAGCCTTGGCAGATCCGGAACTTTGAACACTGAAGCTTTCTTT. Variable domain in full (rest from reference TRBV29-1 and TRBJ1-1): SAVISQKPSRDICQRGTSLTIQCQVDSQVTMMFWYRQQPGQSLTLIATANQGSEATYESGFVIDKFPISRPNLTFSTLTVSNMSPEDSSIYLCSLGRSGTLNTEAFFGQGTRLTVV.